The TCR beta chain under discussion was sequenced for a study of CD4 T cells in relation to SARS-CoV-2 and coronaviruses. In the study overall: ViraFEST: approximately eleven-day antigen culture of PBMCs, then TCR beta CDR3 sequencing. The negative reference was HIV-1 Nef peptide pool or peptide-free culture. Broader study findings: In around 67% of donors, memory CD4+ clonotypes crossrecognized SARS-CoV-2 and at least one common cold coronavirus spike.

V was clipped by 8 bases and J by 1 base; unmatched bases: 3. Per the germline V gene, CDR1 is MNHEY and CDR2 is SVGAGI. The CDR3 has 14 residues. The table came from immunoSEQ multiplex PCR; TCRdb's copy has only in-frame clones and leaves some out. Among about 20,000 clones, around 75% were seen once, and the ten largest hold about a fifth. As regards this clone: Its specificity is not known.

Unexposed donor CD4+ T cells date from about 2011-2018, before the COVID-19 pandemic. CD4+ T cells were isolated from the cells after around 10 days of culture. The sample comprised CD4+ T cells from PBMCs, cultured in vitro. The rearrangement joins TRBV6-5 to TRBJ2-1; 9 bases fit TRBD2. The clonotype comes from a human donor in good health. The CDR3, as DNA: TGTGCCAGCTGTAGCGGGGGTTCCTACAATGAGCAGTTCTTC. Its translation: CASCSGGSYNEQFF.